What follows is one TCR beta chain and its context. This clonotype was found a few times. Its antigen target is currently unknown. Nothing much larger sits one base from this clone, and base qualities are not available. Libraries were constructed by RACE. Instrument on record: NextSeq 500. During library preparation, unique molecular identifiers were attached to individual cDNA molecules so that TCRs could be counted quantitatively and reproducibly. For every blood RNA sample, sequencing covered both the TCR alpha and TCR beta chains. As for the authors' bioinformatics: Samples had a median of about 90,000 TCRs, with a range from roughly 23,224 to 700,000. V, J and CDR3 annotation of the TCR reads was performed with the Decombinator software suite. For the PS versus PT1 abundance plots, all samples were subsampled to the same number of TCRs (28,000). TCRs were defined as expanded if absent before sensitization and observed at least eight times at the 2-week time point. TCRdb trimmed the raw reads at Q25, called clones with MiXCR and kept productive beta chains. Each record represents a unique CDR3 protein, reported with the most common genes and DNA among its rows. None of the V and J calls come from the authors' own analysis; TCRdb made them. Here the sample has approximately 260,000 distinct CDR3 sequences; approximately 8.6% occur a single time. The top ten clones comprise approximately 2.2% of the sample.

These data originate in a study of human T cells and chemical hapten exposure (dated by TCRdb to the early 2020s). In the study overall: For sensitization, 2% DPC in acetone was applied to an approximately 2 cm by approximately 2 cm area of upper inner arm skin. Blood samples were taken from patients before sensitization (week 0) and then at 2, 6 and about 24 weeks after DPC sensitization. This study followed changes in the peripheral blood TCR repertoire in vivo during primary and secondary sensitization of alopecia patients to the hapten diphenylcyclopropenone (DPC). Blood for TCR sequencing was provided by twenty-nine alopecia patients at one to four time points (pre-sensitization, 2, 6 and 24 weeks). Libraries were combined into a pool for sequencing, and differences in TCR yield between samples came mainly from small differences in library volumes within the pool. The mostly female patient cohort included alopecia areata with under or over 50% scalp involvement, alopecia totalis and alopecia universalis. Throughout the study period of 20 to 25 weeks, patients also received therapeutic DPC doses to the scalp every week. Patch testing on the upper back used Finn chambers containing 0.01% DPC, with scoring done after 6 days according to International Contact Dermatitis Research Group standards. What the authors observed across the whole study: Significantly more large CDR3 similarity clusters were formed by expanded TCRs than by pre-sensitization or healthy control sets, consistent with antigen-driven responses. A positive correlation was found between the number of PT1 expanded TCRs and patch test score, with significance reached at thresholds 8, 16 and 32 but not 4. DPC sensitization did not change the number of TCRs with a frequency above 1 in 1000, and there was no evidence of changes in global repertoire structure. Alopecia, a presumed autoimmune disease, was present in all patients, so the immune response of the patients might differ from that of healthy individuals. Repeated subsampling changed both the strength of the expansion versus patch-test correlation and the threshold at which that correlation became significant.

From V the trimming removes 5 bases and from J it removes 4 bases, while the gene matches leave 6 bases of the junction unaccounted for. CDR1 is given as SEHNR and CDR2 as FQNEAQ, both from the germline V gene (reference sequence). The CDR3 has 14 amino acids, counting the end cysteine and phenylalanine. CDR3 DNA only is kept here, 42 bases in frame from base 1. The sample's time point, from its label and the paper: pre-sensitization, week 0. The sample's treatment or condition label, in plain terms: therapeutic diphenylcyclopropenone sensitization with weekly scalp DPC. Blood at each patch-test visit was drawn before the patch test was applied. Patients were considered eligible if aged 18 to 70, diagnosed with alopecia and deemed suitable for DPC therapy, and patients were excluded if pregnant. Unfractionated whole blood was collected in Tempus Blood RNA tubes, and total RNA was extracted from that blood.

Material: whole blood, obtained in connection with sensitization to the hapten diphenylcyclopropenone (DPC). The V and J genes are TRBV7-9 and TRBJ2-3; 7 junctional bases match TRBD1. This sequence was found in a woman in her 40s with alopecia areata. Some clones in this sample may be carry-over from other donors' samples. CDR3 loop: CASSLGTASDTQYF. Read as DNA, the sequence is TGTGCCAGCAGCCTTGGGACAGCGTCAGATACGCAGTATTTT.